This T cell receptor beta chain was obtained from a study of Ad26.COV2.S vaccination and SARS-CoV-2 variants. The sample's treatment: over 15 received Ad26.COV2.S at low or high dose, single or two shots; about 5 received placebo; per-sample allocation not given. Sampling was performed 63 days after the first vaccine or placebo injection. This person who donated was an adult of 18-55 years in Boston. Expression of Wuhan-strain SARS-CoV-2 spike came from the Ad26 vector that formed the vaccine. Profiled with immunoSEQ multiplex PCR; TCRdb holds only in-frame clones, not every one. The sample has some 390,000 clones; more than 85% are singletons. Study-level findings and limits: Measures of TCR breadth and depth may have fallen short of total T cell responses. Post-vaccination breadth of spike-specific CD8+ and CD4+ T cell responses was reportedly substantial.

Comments on this clone: Its matching antigen is unknown.

The TCR sequence derives from a person between 18 and 65 years old who received the Ad26.COV2.S COVID-19 vaccine or a placebo. Source: peripheral blood, taken in a trial of Ad26.COV2.S vaccine versus placebo.

The CDR3 here is CASSSAGYTEAFF. CDR3 DNA sequence: TGTGCCAGCAGCTCCGCAGGGTACACTGAAGCTTTCTTT. The chain joins TRBV11-2 to TRBJ1-1, with a possible D match to TRBD1 (5 bases). V lost 4 bases and J 3 bases, leaving 9 bases between the germline ends. The CDR3 is 13 amino acids. From germline, CDR1 is SGHAT and CDR2 FQNNGV.